These T cell receptor beta chains were read from a single sample in a study of blood T cell repertoires in COVID-19. The repertoire was sequenced with immunoSEQ multiplex PCR; TCRdb's copy has only in-frame clones and lacks some. The sample lists about 400,000 clones; 89% were seen once. The sample consisted of PBMCs or T cells enriched from blood (not recorded which). These receptors were obtained from a woman aged 25 to 39 who had recovered from COVID-19. CDR3s include the opening cysteine and the closing phenylalanine or tryptophan. Each record gives: CDR3 protein, V gene, clone size. Where a row states a size, it is once, few, many or the class of an expanded clone; other rows omit it.

CAWSDLTGVNTEAFF	TRBV30	NA
CATSLFGQGFYEQYF	TRBV24-1	NA
CASSRERGPYEQYF	TRBV27	once
CASSMVGGLNEQFF	TRBV19	NA
CASSYSRGYTGELFF	TRBV6-2/TRBV6-3	NA
CASSFGEFHRSSYNSPLHF	TRBV9	NA
CASSALGGTYNSPLHF	TRBV27	NA
CSASGQGNYEQYF	TRBV29-1	few
CASSFRLAGGLGTDTQYF	TRBV27	NA
CASSLDAAYEQYF	TRBV5-1	NA
CASSLNVQGAGYTF	TRBV5-5	once
CASRAGPSGANVLTF	TRBV19	NA
CASSPGQGNSPLHF	TRBV18	NA
CASSYPHNPRGTEQFF	TRBV6-2/TRBV6-3	NA
CASQQGSQPQHF	TRBV19	NA
CASSPPGETQYF	TRBV19	NA
CASSVAKGGQMNTEAFF	TRBV9	once
CASSPGTGKQPQHF	TRBV27	once
CASSKGTSGRVDEQYF	TRBV11-2	NA
CASSPRKGGSYNEQFF	TRBV28	NA
CASSLTGGGNTIYF	TRBV5-5	once
CASSLLNRDRVVNYGYTF	TRBV5-5	NA
CASKTLGGSGLTNYGYTF	TRBV5-6	NA
CASSRPGQPMNTEAFF	TRBV28	NA
CASSSPGGYDYGYTF	TRBV28	once
CASRTRQGVTYEQYF	TRBV27	once
CASSQDPGLTSYEQYF	TRBV4-1	NA
CATSSLNTEAFF	TRBV15	NA
CATSGRTLNNEQFF	TRBV27	once
CASSLLGTGGGTGANVLTF	TRBV7-2	NA
CASSPNGNNSPLHF	TRBV18	NA
CASSPRRNEAFF	TRBV5-6	NA
CASSIGRGWAEAFF	TRBV19	NA
CSVAQTGDGEQYF	TRBV29-1	NA
CASSFDRRNTEAFF	TRBV6-5	NA
CASSPPGTGELPLHF	TRBV27	NA
CASSQVMGELFF	TRBV4-1	NA
CASSIEYVRGSSEAFF	TRBV19	NA
CASSVKSSTGELFF	TRBV27	NA
CASSPNRGTEAFF	TRBV9	NA
CAWSVFSYNEQFF	TRBV30	NA
CASSETATSYNEQFF	TRBV6-4	NA
CASSVVGTVYNEQFF	TRBV9	NA
CASSDGSTTYEQYF	TRBV5-1	NA
CASSANFNEKLFF	TRBV19	NA
CASSQLPGSEAFF	TRBV18	few
CASSLGSADPDTEAFF	TRBV5-4	NA
CPGSLGQGKANYGYTF	TRBV22-1	NA
CASSLELRGTDTQYF	TRBV7-2	NA
CASWGGSTFGNTIYF	TRBV7-9	NA
CAWSTGTAYEQYF	TRBV30	NA
CASSQGGRGHAYGYTF	TRBV14	NA
CASSLIGGWNTEAFF	TRBV7-2	NA